A selection of T cell receptor beta chains follows, all from one sample in a study of cytomegalovirus exposure and HLA in healthy donors. Only in-frame clones appear in the TCRdb table, and some are missing; sequencing was by immunoSEQ multiplex PCR. The table lists 120,000 to 150,000 clones, about 91% of them singletons, with around 8% in the top ten. Material for sequencing was PBMCs. All receptors come from a woman aged 18 to 35 in good health and CMV-seropositive. The CDR3 runs from the conserved cysteine through the conserved F or W. D genes are given only for firm matches. Some rows have no size entry. The others give once, few or many, or a class for an expanded clone.

J gene,D gene,V gene,clone size,CDR3 DNA,CDR3 protein
TRBJ1-6,TRBD1,TRBV27,.,TGTGCCAGCAGTTTATCGAGGGGGCAAATTTCACCCCTCCACTTT,CASSLSRGQISPLHF
TRBJ2-5,TRBD2,TRBV7-2,.,TGTGCCAGCAGCACCAGGGCGGGAGGGGAGACCCAGTACTTC,CASSTRAGGETQYF
TRBJ1-2,.,TRBV19,.,TGTGCCAGTAGTATCAGTTTGGGGCAGAATGGCTACACCTTC,CASSISLGQNGYTF
TRBJ2-3,.,TRBV5-6,.,TGTGCCAGCAGCTTATGGCAGTTGAGCACAGATACGCAGTATTTT,CASSLWQLSTDTQYF
TRBJ1-2,.,TRBV2,.,TGTGCCAGCACAGCAGGGGTCGACTATGGCTACACCTTC,CASTAGVDYGYTF
TRBJ2-5,.,TRBV5-4,.,TGTGCCAGCAGCCACAAGGCGGAGGTCTCAGAGACCCAGTACTTC,CASSHKAEVSETQYF
TRBJ1-4,TRBD1,TRBV30,.,TGTGCCTGGAGCCAAGACAGGGGGCTTGAAAAACTGTTTTTT,CAWSQDRGLEKLFF
TRBJ2-5,.,TRBV19,.,TGTGCCAGTAGTATACAGGGGACAAGACAAGAGACCCAGTACTTC,CASSIQGTRQETQYF
TRBJ2-2,.,TRBV18,.,TGTGCCAGCTCACTTGGGTTCACACAGGTCGTGTACACCGGGGAGCTGTTTTTT,CASSLGFTQVVYTGELFF
TRBJ1-2,TRBD1,TRBV19,.,TGTGCCAGTAGTATACAACAGGGGAACTATGGCTACACCTTC,CASSIQQGNYGYTF
TRBJ1-1,TRBD1,TRBV7-9,.,TGTGCCAGCAGGTACAGGGGGACTGAAGCTTTCTTT,CASRYRGTEAFF
TRBJ2-2,.,TRBV7-7,few,TGTGCTAGCAGCTTAGGGCGGACAGTGAACACCGGGGAGCTGTTTTTT,CASSLGRTVNTGELFF
TRBJ1-2,TRBD1,TRBV5-1,.,TGCGCCAGCAGCCCCGCACTACTACAGGGGGCGATGGGCTACACCTTC,CASSPALLQGAMGYTF
TRBJ2-5,.,TRBV5-1,.,TGCGCCAGCAGCTTCAAGCGGACAGAGACCCAGTACTTC,CASSFKRTETQYF
TRBJ1-6,.,TRBV9,.,TGTGCCAGCAGCGTAGCCGGGGGATCACCCCTCCACTTT,CASSVAGGSPLHF
TRBJ1-1,.,TRBV2,.,TGTGCCAGCAGTCCGTATGACACTGAAGCTTTCTTT,CASSPYDTEAFF
TRBJ2-2,TRBD1,TRBV5-8,.,TGTGCCAGCAGCTTAAGTCGACAGGGGTACACCGGGGAGCTGTTTTTT,CASSLSRQGYTGELFF
TRBJ1-2,.,TRBV5-1,.,TGCGCCAGCAGCTTGGAGCCCCGCGCCCGAGATGGCTACACCTTC,CASSLEPRARDGYTF
TRBJ1-5,.,TRBV7-2,.,TGTGCCAGCAGCTTAGGGAGTGGCAATCAGCCCCAGCATTTT,CASSLGSGNQPQHF
TRBJ1-1,TRBD1,TRBV13,.,TGTGCCAGCAGCTTAGACAGGGGCAATATGAACACTGAAGCTTTCTTT,CASSLDRGNMNTEAFF
TRBJ2-3,TRBD2,TRBV10-3,once,TGTGCCATCAGTGAGGGGACTAGATCAGATACGCAGTATTTT,CAISEGTRSDTQYF
TRBJ2-7,TRBD2,TRBV2,.,TGTGCCAGCAGCGGACTAGCGGCTGGGGAGTACTTC,CASSGLAAGEYF
TRBJ2-1,TRBD1,TRBV27,.,TGTGCCAGCAGCTTTGACAGGGGCCTTAACAATGAGCAGTTCTTC,CASSFDRGLNNEQFF
TRBJ2-7,TRBD2,TRBV30,.,TGTGCCTGGAGTGGGAGTGCGGGAGGGCCGGGCGAGCAGTACTTC,CAWSGSAGGPGEQYF
TRBJ2-7,.,TRBV6-1,.,TGTGCCAGCAGTGGGACGGACAGCTACGAGCAGTACTTC,CASSGTDSYEQYF
TRBJ2-2,TRBD2,TRBV27,.,TGTGCCAGCAGTTCCCTAGCGGGGACTGAGCCCGCTACCGGGGAGCTGTTTTTT,CASSSLAGTEPATGELFF
TRBJ1-2,TRBD1,TRBV18,.,TGTGCCAGCTCACCACCGCGACAGGGGGCTAGTAACTATGGCTACACCTTC,CASSPPRQGASNYGYTF
TRBJ1-3,.,TRBV9,.,TGTGCCAGCAGCGTAGGCAGGGAAGCAGGAAACACCATATATTTT,CASSVGREAGNTIYF
TRBJ1-4,TRBD1,TRBV5-1,.,TGCGCCAGCAGCCCTGGCTTGACAGGGAATGAAAAACTGTTTTTT,CASSPGLTGNEKLFF
TRBJ1-4,.,TRBV9,.,TGTGCCAGCAGCCCCGGGGGGCAGAGTAATGAAAAACTGTTTTTT,CASSPGGQSNEKLFF
TRBJ1-2,.,TRBV9,.,TGTGCCAGCAGCGGCGGGGGCCTTGCCGTAGGTAACTATGGCTACACCTTC,CASSGGGLAVGNYGYTF
TRBJ2-1,TRBD2,TRBV27,.,TGTGCCAGCAGTCGGGGGACTAGCGGGGGGGCCGCTGAGCAGTTCTTC,CASSRGTSGGAAEQFF
TRBJ1-4,.,TRBV18,.,TGTGCCAGCTCACCCGGTGCTACAGGGACTAATGAAAAACTGTTTTTT,CASSPGATGTNEKLFF
TRBJ2-1,.,TRBV5-1,.,TGCGCCAGCAGCTTGGCCGGAGAGTCTTACAATGAGCAGTTCTTC,CASSLAGESYNEQFF
TRBJ2-1,TRBD2,TRBV13,.,TGTGCCAGCAGCCTAGGGACTAGCGGGGATGAGCAGTTCTTC,CASSLGTSGDEQFF
TRBJ1-4,TRBD1,TRBV6-5,once,TGTGCCAGCAGCCCGGGACAGCGTAATGAAAAACTGTTTTTT,CASSPGQRNEKLFF
TRBJ1-4,.,TRBV6-5,once,TGTGCCAGCAGTTACTCTCCAGGGGAAAAACTGTTTTTT,CASSYSPGEKLFF
TRBJ2-3,.,TRBV7-9,.,TGTGCCAGCAGCTCGGAGTGGGTTACGCAGTATTTT,CASSSEWVTQYF
TRBJ1-1,.,TRBV11-2,.,TGTGCCAGCAGCTTAGGACAACTTGAAGCTTTCTTT,CASSLGQLEAFF
TRBJ1-3,.,TRBV5-1,.,TGCGCCAGCAGCCCATTTACCCCAGGGGGAAACACCATATATTTT,CASSPFTPGGNTIYF
TRBJ1-1,.,TRBV11-3,.,TGTGCCAGCAGCTTTGGGGGCCCTGAAGCTTTCTTT,CASSFGGPEAFF
TRBJ2-7,.,TRBV15,.,TGTGCCACCAGCAGAGATCCGCTGGCGGTGACCCAGCAGTACTTC,CATSRDPLAVTQQYF
TRBJ1-4,.,TRBV28,.,TGTGCCAGCAGCTGGCTGGACAGTAATGCCCCAGAGGTAGATTTT,CASSWLDSNAPEVDF
TRBJ1-2,TRBD1,TRBV10-3,.,TGTGCCATCAGTGAAGGACAGGGTCCCTATGGCTACACCTTC,CAISEGQGPYGYTF
TRBJ2-3,TRBD2,TRBV4-1,.,TGCGCCAGCAGCCCCGTGGGTAGCGGGGGAACAGATACGCAGTATTTT,CASSPVGSGGTDTQYF
TRBJ1-5,.,TRBV19,.,TGTGCCAGTAGATACCCGGGACTTAATAATCAGCCCCAGCATTTT,CASRYPGLNNQPQHF
TRBJ2-1,.,TRBV7-8,.,TGTGCCAGCAGCTTAGGGGAGAATGAGCAGTTCTTC,CASSLGENEQFF
TRBJ2-6,TRBD1,TRBV7-9,.,TGTGCCAGCAGGCGGGACAGGTGGGGGGCCAACGTCCTGACTTTC,CASRRDRWGANVLTF
TRBJ2-3,.,TRBV5-1,.,TGCGCCAGCACTGGTGCGGGTCCAGATACGCAGTATTTT,CASTGAGPDTQYF
TRBJ1-2,TRBD1,TRBV10-3,.,TGTGCCATCAAGGGCGGACAGGGGGGCTATGGCTACACCTTC,CAIKGGQGGYGYTF
TRBJ1-5,.,TRBV6-5,.,TGTGCCAGCAGTCCCCAATTTCAGCCCCAGCATTTT,CASSPQFQPQHF
TRBJ2-7,.,TRBV18,.,TGTGCCAGCTCACCCTGGGACACATACGAGCAGTACTTC,CASSPWDTYEQYF
TRBJ2-7,TRBD1,TRBV7-9,once,TGTGCCGGAGCTTCCGGGACAGGCGCCTACGAGCAGTACTTC,CAGASGTGAYEQYF
TRBJ2-5,.,TRBV4-3,.,TGCGCCAGCAGCCAAGATCGGACACCTTACCAAGAGACCCAGTACTTC,CASSQDRTPYQETQYF
TRBJ2-1,TRBD2,TRBV5-1,.,TGCGCCAGCAGCGGACTAGCGGGAAATGAGCAGTTCTTC,CASSGLAGNEQFF
TRBJ2-7,TRBD2,TRBV7-2,.,TGTGCCAGCAGCTTTTATGGGGGAGGGCGTTTTTGGTACGAGCAGTACTTC,CASSFYGGGRFWYEQYF
TRBJ2-1,TRBD1,TRBV27,.,TGTGCCAGCTCGGACAGGGGATCGTACAATGAGCAGTTCTTC,CASSDRGSYNEQFF
TRBJ2-7,.,TRBV11-2,.,TGTGCCAGCAGCTTAGCCCAGGCCTACGAGCAGTACTTC,CASSLAQAYEQYF
TRBJ1-2,.,TRBV7-9,.,TGTGCCGGGGGGGCGTATGGCTACACCTTC,CAGGAYGYTF
TRBJ1-1,.,TRBV11-2,once,TGTGCCAGCGGAGGGCTACTGAACACTGAAGCTTTCTTT,CASGGLLNTEAFF